This T cell receptor beta chain derives from a study of blood T cell repertoires in COVID-19. About the research overall: Acute and convalescent COVID-19 samples came from the United States, Italy and Spain. Sources were T cells, B-cell-depleted T cells, or PBMCs; the material itself was cDNA or gDNA.

In the case of this clone: Other DNA sequences from this sample encode an identical CDR3 as well.

In the original processing: Counts of nucleated cells, estimated from reference gene primer amplification, were obtained. This table comes from immunoSEQ multiplex PCR, and its TCRdb copy is limited to in-frame clones, with some not included. V and J calls and clone size come straight from that table; D and trimming were deduced from the DNA. Of 120,000 to 150,000 clones listed, roughly four fifths are singletons. Per the germline V gene, CDR1 is SGHTA and CDR2 is FQGNSA. V shed 3 bases, J shed 4 bases, and the junction held 6 bases outside the gene matches. This CDR3 is built from 15 residues. Sequenced material: peripheral blood. The sequence was obtained from a human donor with acute or convalescent COVID-19. The donor label of this sample is uncertain. The gene calls are TRBV7-2 and TRBJ1-1; TRBD1 agrees at 9 bases. CDR3 DNA sequence: TGTGCCAGCAGCTTTTGGACAGGGGTAGGCACTGAAGCTTTCTTT. Translated: CASSFWTGVGTEAFF.